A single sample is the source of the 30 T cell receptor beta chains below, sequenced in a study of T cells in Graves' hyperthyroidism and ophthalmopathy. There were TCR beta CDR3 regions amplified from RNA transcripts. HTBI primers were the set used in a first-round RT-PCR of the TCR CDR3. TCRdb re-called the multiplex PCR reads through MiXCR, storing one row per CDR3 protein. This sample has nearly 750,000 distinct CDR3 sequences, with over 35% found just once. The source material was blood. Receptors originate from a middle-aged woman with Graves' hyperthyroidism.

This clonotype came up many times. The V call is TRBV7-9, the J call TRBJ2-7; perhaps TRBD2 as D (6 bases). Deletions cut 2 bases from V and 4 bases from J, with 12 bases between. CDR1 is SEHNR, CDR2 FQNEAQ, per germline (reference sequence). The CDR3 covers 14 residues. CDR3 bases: TGTGCCAGCAGCTTATCTTCCGGGGGTTACGAGCAGTACTTC. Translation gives CASSLSSGGYEQYF.

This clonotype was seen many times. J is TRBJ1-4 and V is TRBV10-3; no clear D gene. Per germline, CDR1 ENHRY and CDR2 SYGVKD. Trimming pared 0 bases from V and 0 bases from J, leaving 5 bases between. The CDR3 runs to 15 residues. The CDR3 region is CAISESGATNEKLFF. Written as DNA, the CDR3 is TGTGCCATCAGTGAGTCAGGAGCAACTAATGAAAAACTGTTTTTT.

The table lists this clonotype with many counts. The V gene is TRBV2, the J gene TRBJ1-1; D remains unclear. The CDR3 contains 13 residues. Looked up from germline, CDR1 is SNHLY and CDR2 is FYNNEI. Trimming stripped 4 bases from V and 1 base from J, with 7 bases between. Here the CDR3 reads CASSVERNTEAFF. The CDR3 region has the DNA TGTGCCAGCAGTGTCGAGAGGAACACTGAAGCTTTCTTT.

CDR3 sequence: CASSDSHNANYGYTF. CDR3 nucleotides: TGTGCCAGCAGTGACTCGCACAACGCGAACTATGGCTACACCTTC. The chain uses TRBV6-4 and TRBJ1-2; D is undetermined. Germline V gene data show CDR1 as MRHNA and CDR2 as SNTAGT. This CDR3 is built from 15 residues. V was clipped by 0 bases and J by 2 bases, with 10 bases between them.

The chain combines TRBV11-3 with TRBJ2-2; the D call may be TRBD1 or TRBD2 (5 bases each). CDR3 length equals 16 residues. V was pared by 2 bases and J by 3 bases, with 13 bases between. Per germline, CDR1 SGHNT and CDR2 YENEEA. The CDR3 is CASSLRDPAYTGELFF. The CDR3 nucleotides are TGTGCCAGCAGCTTACGGGACCCGGCGTACACCGGGGAGCTGTTTTTT. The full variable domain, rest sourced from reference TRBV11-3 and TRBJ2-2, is EAGVVQSPRYKIIEKKQPVAFWCNPISGHNTLYWYLQNLGQGPELLIRYENEEAVDDSQLPKDRFSAERLKGVDSTLKIQPAELGDSAVYLCASSLRDPAYTGELFFGEGSRLTVL.

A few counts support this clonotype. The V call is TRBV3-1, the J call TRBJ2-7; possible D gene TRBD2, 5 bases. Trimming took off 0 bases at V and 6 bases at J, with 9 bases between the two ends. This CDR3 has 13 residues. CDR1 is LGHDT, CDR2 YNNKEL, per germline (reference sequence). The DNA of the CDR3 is TGTGCCAGCAGCCAAGATTTGCGGGTCGAGCAGTACTTC. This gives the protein CASSQDLRVEQYF.

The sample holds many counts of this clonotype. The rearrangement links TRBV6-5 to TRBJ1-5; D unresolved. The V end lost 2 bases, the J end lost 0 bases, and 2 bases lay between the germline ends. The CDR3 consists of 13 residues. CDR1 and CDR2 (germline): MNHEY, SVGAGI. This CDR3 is CASSYGSNQPQHF. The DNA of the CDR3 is TGTGCCAGCAGTTACGGTAGCAATCAGCCCCAGCATTTT.

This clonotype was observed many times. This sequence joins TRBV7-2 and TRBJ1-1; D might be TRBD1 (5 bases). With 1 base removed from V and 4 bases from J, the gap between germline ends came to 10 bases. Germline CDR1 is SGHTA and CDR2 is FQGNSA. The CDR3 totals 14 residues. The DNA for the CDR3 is TGTGCCAGCAGCTTAGTGGGGGGGGGCACTGAAGCTTTCTTT. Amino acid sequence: CASSLVGGGTEAFF.

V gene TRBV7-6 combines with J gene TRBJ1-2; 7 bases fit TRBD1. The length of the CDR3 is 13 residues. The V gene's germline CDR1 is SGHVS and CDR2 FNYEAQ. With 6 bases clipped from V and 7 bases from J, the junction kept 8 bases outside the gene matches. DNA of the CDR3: TGTGCCAGCAGTTTCCAGCCAGGGGGTGGCTACACCTTC. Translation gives CASSFQPGGGYTF.

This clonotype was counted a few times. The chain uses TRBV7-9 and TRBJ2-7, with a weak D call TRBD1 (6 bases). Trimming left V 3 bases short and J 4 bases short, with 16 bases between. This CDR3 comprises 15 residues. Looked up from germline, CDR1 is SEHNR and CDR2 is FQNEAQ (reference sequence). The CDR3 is CASSLGATEIYEQYF. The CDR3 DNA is TGTGCCAGCAGCTTGGGGGCGACAGAGATTTACGAGCAGTACTTC.

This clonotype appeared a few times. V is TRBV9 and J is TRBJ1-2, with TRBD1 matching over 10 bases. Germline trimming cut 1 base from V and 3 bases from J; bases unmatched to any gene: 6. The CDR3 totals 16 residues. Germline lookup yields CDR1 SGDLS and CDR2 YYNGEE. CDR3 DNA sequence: TGTGCCAGCAGCGTAAGGGACAGGGGATTTGACTATGGCTACACCTTC. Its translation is CASSVRDRGFDYGYTF.

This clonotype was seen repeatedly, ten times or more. This CDR3 is CASSLRRINYGYTF. CDR3 nucleotide sequence: TGTGCCAGCAGCCTGCGAAGAATTAACTATGGCTACACCTTC. V is TRBV5-6 and J is TRBJ1-2; D unclear. V lost 4 bases, J lost 1 base, and 11 bases lay in between. Germline assignment: CDR1 SGHDT and CDR2 YYEEEE. The CDR3 is 14 amino acids. Full variable domain (remainder filled in from reference TRBV5-6 and TRBJ1-2): DAGVTQSPTHLIKTRGQQVTLRCSPKSGHDTVSWYQQALGQGPQFIFQYYEEEERQRGNFPDRFSGHQFPNYSSELNVNALLLGDSALYLCASSLRRINYGYTFGSGTRLTVV.

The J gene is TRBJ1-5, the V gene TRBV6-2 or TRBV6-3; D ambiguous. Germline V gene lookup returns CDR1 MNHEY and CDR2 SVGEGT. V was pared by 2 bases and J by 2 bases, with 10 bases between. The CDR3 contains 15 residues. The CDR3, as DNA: TGTGCCAGCAGTTACGGAGTACCAGGCAATCAGCCCCAGCATTTT. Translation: CASSYGVPGNQPQHF.

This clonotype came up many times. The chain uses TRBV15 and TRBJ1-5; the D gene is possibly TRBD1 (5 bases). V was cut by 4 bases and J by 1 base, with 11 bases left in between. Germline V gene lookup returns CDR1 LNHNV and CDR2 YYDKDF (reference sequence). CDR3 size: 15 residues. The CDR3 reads CATSIRGGSNQPQHF. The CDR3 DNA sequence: TGTGCCACCAGCATTCGGGGCGGAAGCAATCAGCCCCAGCATTTT.

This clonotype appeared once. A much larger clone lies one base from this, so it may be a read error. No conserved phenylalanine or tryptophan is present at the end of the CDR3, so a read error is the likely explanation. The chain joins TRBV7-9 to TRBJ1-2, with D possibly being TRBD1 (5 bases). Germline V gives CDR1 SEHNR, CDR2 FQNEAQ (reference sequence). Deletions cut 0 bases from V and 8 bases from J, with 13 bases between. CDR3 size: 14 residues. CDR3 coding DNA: TGTGCCAGCAGCTTAGCGGAGAGACAGCGGGGCTACACCCTC. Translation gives CASSLAERQRGYTL.

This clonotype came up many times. As DNA, the CDR3 is TGTGCCAGCCCCCAGGACCGGACAGGTTCGGAGACCCAGTACTTC. Its protein product is CASPQDRTGSETQYF. The V gene is TRBV9, the J gene TRBJ2-5; 7 bases fit TRBD1. V lost 7 bases and J lost 5; bases outside the gene matches: 14. CDR3 size: 15 residues. Germline V CDR1 and CDR2: SGDLS, YYNGEE.

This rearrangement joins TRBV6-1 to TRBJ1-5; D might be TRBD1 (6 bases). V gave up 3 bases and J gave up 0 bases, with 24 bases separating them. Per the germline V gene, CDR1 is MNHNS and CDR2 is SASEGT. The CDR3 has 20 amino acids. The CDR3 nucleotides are TGTGCCAGCAGTGATGCATTCTGGGGGGGCGCCGGTATTAGCAATCAGCCCCAGCATTTT. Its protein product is CASSDAFWGGAGISNQPQHF.

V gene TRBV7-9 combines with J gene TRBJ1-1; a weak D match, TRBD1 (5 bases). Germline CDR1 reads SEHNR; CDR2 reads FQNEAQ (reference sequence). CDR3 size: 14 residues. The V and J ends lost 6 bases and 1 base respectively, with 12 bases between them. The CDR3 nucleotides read TGTGCCAGCAGGCTGACCACAGGGAACACTGAAGCTTTCTTT. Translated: CASRLTTGNTEAFF.

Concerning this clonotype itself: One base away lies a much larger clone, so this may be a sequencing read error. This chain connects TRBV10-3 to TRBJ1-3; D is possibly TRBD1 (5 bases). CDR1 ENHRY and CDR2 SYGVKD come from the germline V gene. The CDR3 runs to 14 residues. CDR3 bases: TGTGCCAGCAGTTTTGGGGGGACTGGAAACACCATATATTTT. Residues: CASSFGGTGNTIYF.

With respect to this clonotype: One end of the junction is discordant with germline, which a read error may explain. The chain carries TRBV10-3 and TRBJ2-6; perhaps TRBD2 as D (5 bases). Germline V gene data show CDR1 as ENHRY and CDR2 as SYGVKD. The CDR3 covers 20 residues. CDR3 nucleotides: TGTGCCAGCAGTTTATTCAGTCCGGCAGGAGGCTATTCTGGGGCCAACGTCCTGACTTTC. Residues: CASSLFSPAGGYSGANVLTF.

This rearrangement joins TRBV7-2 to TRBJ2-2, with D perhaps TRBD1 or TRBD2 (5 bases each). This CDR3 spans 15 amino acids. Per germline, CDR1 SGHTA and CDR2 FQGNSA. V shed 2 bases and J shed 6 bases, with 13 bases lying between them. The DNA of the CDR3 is TGTGCCAGCAGCTTACGGGACCCGAATTCCGGGGAGCTGTTTTTT. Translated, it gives CASSLRDPNSGELFF. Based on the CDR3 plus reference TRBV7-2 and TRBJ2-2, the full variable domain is GAGVSQSPSNKVTEKGKDVELRCDPISGHTALYWYRQSLGQGLEFLIYFQGNSAPDKSGLPSDRFSAERTGGSVSTLTIQRTQQEDSAVYLCASSLRDPNSGELFFGEGSRLTVL.

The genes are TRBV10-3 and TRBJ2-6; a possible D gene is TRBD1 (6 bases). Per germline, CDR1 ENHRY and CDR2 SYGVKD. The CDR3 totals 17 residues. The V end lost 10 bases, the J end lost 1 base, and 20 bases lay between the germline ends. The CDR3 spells CATRGRDKDSGANVLTF. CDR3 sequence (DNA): TGTGCCACCCGAGGCCGGGACAAAGATTCTGGGGCCAACGTCCTGACTTTC.

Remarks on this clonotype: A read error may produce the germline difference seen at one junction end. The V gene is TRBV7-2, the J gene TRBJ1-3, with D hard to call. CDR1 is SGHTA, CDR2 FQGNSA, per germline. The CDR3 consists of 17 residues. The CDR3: CASSQDLSPYSGNTIYF. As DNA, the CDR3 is TGCGCCAGCAGCCAAGATCTATCCCCTTACTCTGGAAACACCATATATTTT.

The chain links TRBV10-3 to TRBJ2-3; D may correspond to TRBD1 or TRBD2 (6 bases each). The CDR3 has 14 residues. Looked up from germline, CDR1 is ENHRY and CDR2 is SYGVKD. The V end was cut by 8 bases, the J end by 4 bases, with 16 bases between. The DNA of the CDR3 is TGTGCCATCGCTGGGGGGCCAGCTGCAGATACGCAGTATTTT. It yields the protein CAIAGGPAADTQYF.

The CDR3 region is CSTYLAGRETQYF. The CDR3 DNA reads as TGCAGCACCTACCTTGCCGGACGCGAGACCCAGTACTTC. The chain employs TRBV29-1 and TRBJ2-5; D call uncertain. Trimming stripped 8 bases from V and 5 bases from J, with 18 bases between. CDR1 SQVTM and CDR2 ANQGSEA come from the germline V gene. The CDR3 has 13 residues.

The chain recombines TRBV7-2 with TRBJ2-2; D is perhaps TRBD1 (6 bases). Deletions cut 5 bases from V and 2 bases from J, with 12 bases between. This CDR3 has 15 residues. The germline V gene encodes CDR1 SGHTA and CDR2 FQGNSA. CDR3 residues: CASSARTVNTGELFF. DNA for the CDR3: TGTGCCAGCAGCGCACGGACAGTAAACACCGGGGAGCTGTTTTTT. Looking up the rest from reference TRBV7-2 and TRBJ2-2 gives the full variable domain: GAGVSQSPSNKVTEKGKDVELRCDPISGHTALYWYRQSLGQGLEFLIYFQGNSAPDKSGLPSDRFSAERTGGSVSTLTIQRTQQEDSAVYLCASSARTVNTGELFFGEGSRLTVL.

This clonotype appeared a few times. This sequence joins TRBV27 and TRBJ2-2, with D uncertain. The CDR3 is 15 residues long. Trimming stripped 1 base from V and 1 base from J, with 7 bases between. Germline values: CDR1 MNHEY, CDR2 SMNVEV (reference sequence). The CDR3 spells CASSLFAGNTGELFF. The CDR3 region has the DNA TGTGCCAGCAGTTTATTTGCAGGGAACACCGGGGAGCTGTTTTTT.

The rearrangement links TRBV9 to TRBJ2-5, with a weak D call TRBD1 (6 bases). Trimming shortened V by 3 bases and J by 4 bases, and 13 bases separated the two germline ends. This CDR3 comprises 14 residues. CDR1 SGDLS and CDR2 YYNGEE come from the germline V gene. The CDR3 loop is CASSGPGQRETQYF. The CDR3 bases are TGTGCCAGCAGCGGACCGGGACAACGAGAGACCCAGTACTTC.

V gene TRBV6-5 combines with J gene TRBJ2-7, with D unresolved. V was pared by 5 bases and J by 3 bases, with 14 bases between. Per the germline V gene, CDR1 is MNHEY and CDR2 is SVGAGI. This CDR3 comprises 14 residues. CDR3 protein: CASSPGPGHYEQYF. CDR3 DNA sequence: TGTGCCAGCAGTCCGGGTCCAGGCCACTACGAGCAGTACTTC.

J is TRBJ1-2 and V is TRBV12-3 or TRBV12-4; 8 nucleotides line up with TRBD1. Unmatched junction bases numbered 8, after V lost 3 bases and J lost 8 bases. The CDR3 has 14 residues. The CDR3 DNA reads TGTGCCAGCAGTTTCATCCAGGGGGCGAACGGCTACACCTTC. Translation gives CASSFIQGANGYTF.